A selection of T cell receptor beta chains follows, all from one sample in a study of blood T cell repertoires in COVID-19. Only in-frame clones appear in the TCRdb table, and some are missing; sequencing was by immunoSEQ multiplex PCR. The top ten clones hold 4% to 5.5% of a sample with around 130,000 clones, roughly four fifths of them seen once. Sequenced sample: peripheral blood. These receptors were taken from a woman in her seventies with acute or convalescent COVID-19. Each CDR3 is given with its conserved first and last residue. The order of the fields is clone size, D gene, J gene, V gene, CDR3 protein, CDR3 DNA. D genes are given only for firm matches. A row's size may be missing; if present it is once, few, many or a size class.

.	TRBD1	TRBJ1-6	TRBV4-1	CASSQPRTGVNSPLHF	TGCGCCAGCAGCCAGCCTCGCACAGGGGTGAATTCACCCCTCCACTTT
.	.	TRBJ1-2	TRBV27	CASSGGVRSYGYTF	TGTGCCAGCAGTGGCGGGGTGAGGAGCTATGGCTACACCTTC
once	.	TRBJ1-6	TRBV19	CASSMQGVNNSPLHF	TGTGCCAGTAGTATGCAGGGCGTAAATAATTCACCCCTCCACTTT
.	.	TRBJ1-1	TRBV24-1	CATRSAVANTEAFF	TGTGCCACCAGGAGTGCGGTAGCCAACACTGAAGCTTTCTTT
.	TRBD1	TRBJ2-5	TRBV18	CASSLGQGDGETQYF	TGTGCCAGCTCACTGGGACAGGGAGACGGGGAGACCCAGTACTTC
.	TRBD1	TRBJ1-2	TRBV7-2	CASSNRGNYGYTF	TGTGCCAGCAGCAACAGGGGGAACTATGGCTACACCTTC
.	.	TRBJ1-2	TRBV12-3/TRBV12-4	CASSLSVYGYTF	TGTGCCAGCAGTTTATCTGTCTATGGCTACACCTTC
.	.	TRBJ1-1	TRBV5-1	CASGPGFGVYTEAFF	TGCGCCAGCGGTCCGGGGTTTGGGGTTTACACTGAAGCTTTCTTT
.	.	TRBJ2-7	TRBV9	CASSVPPGIHPGEQYF	TGTGCCAGCAGCGTTCCCCCCGGGATCCACCCCGGCGAGCAGTACTTC
once	.	TRBJ1-2	TRBV3-1/TRBV3-2	CASSPGVGYGYTF	TGTGCCAGCAGCCCAGGGGTGGGGTATGGCTACACCTTC
.	.	TRBJ2-7	TRBV30	CAWSWGGLNEQYF	TGTGCCTGGAGTTGGGGGGGGCTCAACGAGCAGTACTTC
.	.	TRBJ1-2	TRBV4-3	CASSKERLRYGYTF	TGCGCCAGCAGTAAGGAGAGGCTCCGATATGGCTACACCTTC
.	TRBD1	TRBJ2-7	TRBV6-5	CASSPDRDTEQYF	TGTGCCAGCAGCCCGGACAGGGACACCGAGCAGTACTTC
.	TRBD1	TRBJ1-1	TRBV3-1/TRBV3-2	CASSPGQGNEAFF	TGTGCCAGCAGCCCGGGACAGGGTAACGAAGCTTTCTTT
few	TRBD1	TRBJ2-5	TRBV5-1	CASSVGTAQETQYF	TGCGCCAGCAGCGTAGGGACAGCCCAAGAGACCCAGTACTTC
.	.	TRBJ1-5	TRBV19	CASSTPPDRMGPNQPQHF	TGTGCCAGTAGTACCCCACCCGACAGGATGGGACCCAATCAGCCCCAGCATTTT
.	TRBD1	TRBJ1-6	TRBV7-9	CASSLTGLNSPLHF	TGTGCCAGCAGCCTGACAGGGTTAAATTCACCCCTCCACTTT
.	TRBD2	TRBJ2-3	TRBV7-6	CASSLAPSGGLMDTQYF	TGTGCCAGCAGCTTAGCACCTAGCGGGGGCCTCATGGATACGCAGTATTTT
.	.	TRBJ1-3	TRBV15	CATSRVGDSGNTIYF	TGTGCCACCAGCAGAGTCGGTGACTCTGGAAACACCATATATTTT
.	.	TRBJ2-3	TRBV7-2	CASSLVGGTITDTQYF	TGTGCCAGCAGCTTAGTGGGGGGGACAATCACAGATACGCAGTATTTT
.	.	TRBJ1-5	TRBV9	CASSVADSHNQPQHF	TGTGCCAGCAGCGTAGCGGACAGCCACAATCAGCCCCAGCATTTT
.	.	TRBJ1-2	TRBV7-8	CASSSTARDYGYTF	TGTGCCAGCAGCTCGACCGCCAGGGACTATGGCTACACCTTC
once	.	TRBJ2-3	TRBV11-3	CASRSFGLSPDTQYF	TGTGCCAGCAGGTCTTTTGGTCTTAGCCCAGATACGCAGTATTTT
.	TRBD2	TRBJ2-1	TRBV3-1/TRBV3-2	CASSPGLAGGSSYNEQFF	TGTGCCAGCAGCCCGGGACTAGCGGGGGGTTCTTCCTACAATGAGCAGTTCTTC
.	.	TRBJ1-2	TRBV6-1	CASSSSANYGYTF	TGTGCCAGCAGCTCCTCTGCTAACTATGGCTACACCTTC
.	.	TRBJ1-6	TRBV5-5	CASSYPSVDIGNSPLHF	TGTGCCAGCAGCTACCCTTCAGTGGACATTGGCAATTCACCCCTCCACTTT
.	.	TRBJ1-4	TRBV5-1	CASSAGDDEKLFF	TGCGCCAGCAGCGCGGGGGACGATGAAAAACTGTTTTTT
.	TRBD1	TRBJ1-5	TRBV2	CASRGTGQSNQPQHF	TGTGCCAGCAGGGGGACAGGGCAAAGCAATCAGCCCCAGCATTTT
.	.	TRBJ1-6	TRBV4-1	CASSQETGGNSPLHF	TGCGCCAGCAGCCAAGAAACCGGAGGAAATTCACCCCTCCACTTT
once	.	TRBJ2-3	TRBV5-1	CASSYQGIGTDTQYF	TGCGCCAGCAGCTACCAGGGGATTGGCACAGATACGCAGTATTTT
.	TRBD1	TRBJ2-5	TRBV10-3	CAISGQRLGQANQETQYF	TGTGCCATCAGTGGTCAGAGGCTGGGACAGGCCAACCAAGAGACCCAGTACTTC
.	TRBD1	TRBJ2-7	TRBV20-1	CSASPGGFGEQYF	TGCAGTGCTAGTCCAGGGGGCTTTGGGGAGCAGTACTTC
.	.	TRBJ2-3	TRBV9	CASSGRPSADTQYF	TGTGCCAGCAGCGGTAGGCCCAGCGCAGATACGCAGTATTTT
.	.	TRBJ1-6	TRBV5-1	CASSLEQGNSPLHF	TGCGCCAGCAGCTTGGAGCAGGGTAATTCACCCCTCCACTTT